The 26 T cell receptor beta chains presented below share a single source sample, sequenced in a study of spatial heterogeneity in lung cancer (dated by TCRdb to the late 2010s). Libraries came from 5' RACE. The sequencer was a NextSeq 500. The public reads were run again by TCRdb, first through fastp at Q25 and then through MiXCR, and only productive beta chains were kept. Rows merge per CDR3 protein into single entries with the most common DNA and genes. In all, the sample holds 100,000 to 120,000 distinct CDR3 sequences, and approximately 11% of those were seen once. The ten largest clones represent less than 25% of the sample. According to the study, the label for this sample's time point signals: blood at routine non-recurrence follow-up after resection. The sample consisted of PBMCs, taken at follow-up. The receptor set was obtained from a female donor with early-stage non-small cell lung cancer.

The J gene is TRBJ1-3, the V gene TRBV6-1; D is unclear. The CDR3 length is 16 residues. V lost 0 bases and J lost 0, with 9 bases in between. CDR1 and CDR2 from the germline V gene are MNHNS and SASEGT. The CDR3 loop reads CASSEAAVHSGNTIYF. The CDR3 bases are TGTGCCAGCAGTGAAGCAGCAGTCCACTCTGGAAACACCATATATTTT.

In its sample, this clonotype was seen many times. The chain joins TRBV4-2 to TRBJ2-5; D remains unclear. The germline V gene has CDR1 LGHNA and CDR2 YNFKEQ. The V end was cut by 0 bases, the J end by 6 bases, with 17 bases between. The CDR3 spans 16 residues. CDR3 DNA sequence: TGTGCCAGCAGCCAAGATATAAGAGGCCCTAGAAAGACCCAGTACTTC. Translating it yields CASSQDIRGPRKTQYF.

This clonotype showed up many times. V is TRBV18 and J is TRBJ1-1, with 12 nucleotides matching TRBD1. The CDR3 extends over 16 amino acids. With V trimmed by 6 bases and J by 0 bases, 5 bases remained unmatched. Germline lookup yields CDR1 KGHSH and CDR2 LQKENI. This CDR3 reads CASSRGTGGLNTEAFF. For the CDR3, the DNA is TGTGCCAGCTCCCGCGGGACAGGGGGCCTGAACACTGAAGCTTTCTTT.

V gene TRBV28 combines with J gene TRBJ2-7, with D maybe TRBD2 (7 bases). This CDR3 spans 13 amino acids. CDR1 is MDHEN and CDR2 is SYDVKM in the germline V gene. V gave up 6 bases and J gave up 0 bases, with 9 bases separating them. This CDR3 reads CASRGGASYEQYF. Here the CDR3 DNA reads TGTGCCAGCAGAGGGGGGGCCTCCTACGAGCAGTACTTC.

The gene calls are TRBV14 and TRBJ1-1, with D uncertain. Germline V gives CDR1 SGHDN, CDR2 FVKESK. V shed 2 bases and J shed 0 bases, with 4 bases lying between them. This CDR3 comprises 13 residues. CDR3 protein: CASSQTMNTEAFF. In DNA form, the CDR3 reads TGTGCCAGCAGCCAAACCATGAACACTGAAGCTTTCTTT.

V usage is TRBV12-3 or TRBV12-4 and J usage is TRBJ2-1; D is ambiguous. V lost 2 bases to trimming and J lost 9 bases, with 14 bases between them. The CDR3 totals 14 residues. This CDR3 reads CASSLTTRLGEQFF. In DNA form, the CDR3 reads TGTGCCAGCAGTTTAACTACAAGGCTAGGTGAGCAGTTCTTC.

The chain carries TRBV20-1 and TRBJ2-2; the match to TRBD2 covers 9 bases. The CDR3 runs to 13 residues. The germline V gene has CDR1 DFQATT and CDR2 SNEGSKA (reference sequence). The CDR3 DNA is TGCAGCAGACTAGCGGCCGACACCGGGGAGCTGTTTTTT. As protein: CSRLAADTGELFF.

The chain has TRBV14 and TRBJ2-3; 7 bases line up with TRBD1. J gave up 4 bases and V 4 bases, and 5 bases lay outside the gene matches. CDR1 is SGHDN, CDR2 FVKESK, per germline. The length of the CDR3 is 14 residues. The CDR3 DNA reads as TGTGCCAGCAGCCCTCAAACAGGGGCAGATACGCAGTATTTT. It yields the protein CASSPQTGADTQYF.

This clonotype was picked up a small number of times. The CDR3 spells CASSPVWLAPTYEQYF. In nucleotides, the CDR3 is TGTGCCAGCAGCCCCGTGTGGTTGGCCCCGACCTACGAGCAGTACTTC. J is TRBJ2-7 and V is TRBV7-8; D remains unclear. The ends were cut back, 5 bases at V and 2 bases at J, with 19 bases in the middle. The CDR3 spans 16 residues. Germline loops: CDR1 SGHVS, CDR2 FQNEAQ.

The gene calls are TRBV24-1 and TRBJ2-1, with 7 nucleotides matching TRBD2. The J segment lost 2 bases and the V segment lost 7 bases, leaving 7 bases of the junction unmatched. The CDR3 consists of 15 residues. Per the germline V gene, CDR1 is KGHDR and CDR2 is SFDVKD. In DNA, the CDR3 is TGTGCCACCAGAAGCGGGGTGGGGACCTACAATGAGCAGTTCTTC. This codes for CATRSGVGTYNEQFF.

The chain couples TRBV20-1 to TRBJ2-7; 13 nucleotides agree with TRBD2. Germline lookup yields CDR1 DFQATT and CDR2 SNEGSKA (reference sequence). The CDR3 runs 18 residues. The junction had 17 bases not matched to a gene; V was cut back by 5 bases and J by 4 bases. CDR3 sequence: CSAAGKGLAGEAPYEQYV. Written as DNA, the CDR3 is TGCAGTGCTGCCGGTAAAGGACTAGCGGGAGAAGCTCCTTACGAGCAGTACGTC.

This clonotype came up a few times. The chain is built from TRBV2 and TRBJ2-1; TRBD1 agrees at 9 bases. The germline V gene has CDR1 SNHLY and CDR2 FYNNEI. The CDR3 spans 18 residues. V lost 3 bases and J lost 8; bases outside the gene matches: 17. CDR3 loop: CASSDLRKSGQGSDEQFF. Written as DNA, the CDR3 is TGTGCCAGCAGTGATTTAAGAAAGTCGGGACAGGGCTCGGATGAGCAGTTCTTC.

In its sample, this clonotype was seen many times. The chain is built from TRBV20-1 and TRBJ1-2; the match to TRBD1 covers 8 bases. The CDR3 sequence is 13 residues long. V shed 6 bases, J shed 5 bases, and the junction held 8 bases outside the gene matches. Germline assignment: CDR1 DFQATT and CDR2 SNEGSKA (reference sequence). CDR3 nucleotides: TGCAGTGCCCCGGACAGGGATCGGTATGGCTACACCTTC. Translated: CSAPDRDRYGYTF.

V usage is TRBV7-2 and J usage is TRBJ2-5, with D unresolved. In germline, CDR1 is SGHTA, CDR2 FQGNSA. The CDR3 spans 14 residues. The V and J ends lost 1 base and 2 bases respectively, with 8 bases between them. The CDR3, as DNA: TGTGCCAGCAGCTTAGGGCCCTTACAAGAGACCCAGTACTTC. The encoded protein is CASSLGPLQETQYF.

The chain joins TRBV6-1 to TRBJ2-5, with D perhaps TRBD2 (5 bases). The CDR3 covers 15 residues. V was clipped by 5 bases and J by 5 bases, with 18 bases between them. Germline assignment: CDR1 MNHNS and CDR2 SASEGT. CDR3 in DNA: TGTGCCAGCAGTCCCGGCGGCGGACTGTGGGAGACCCAGTACTTC. This encodes CASSPGGGLWETQYF.

The chain links TRBV6-5 to TRBJ1-6, with D hard to call. CDR1 and CDR2 (germline): MNHEY, SVGAGI. V lost 9 bases, J lost 14 bases, and 8 bases lay in between. The CDR3 length is 9 residues. The CDR3 loop is CASPSALHF. CDR3 in DNA: TGTGCCAGTCCCTCCGCCCTCCACTTT.

This clonotype was observed a few times. The chain carries TRBV7-2 and TRBJ2-5; D unresolved. V dropped 5 bases and J dropped 2 bases, with 9 bases sitting between them. Germline values: CDR1 SGHTA, CDR2 FQGNSA. The CDR3 loop spans 13 amino acids. The CDR3 spells CASSPDRQETQYF. The CDR3 nucleotides are TGTGCCAGCAGCCCGGATCGTCAAGAGACCCAGTACTTC.

As regards this clonotype: The junction departs from the called germline gene at one end, perhaps through a read error. The chain joins TRBV24-1 to TRBJ1-1; D not resolved. The CDR3 extends over 14 amino acids. Germline lookup yields CDR1 KGHDR and CDR2 SFDVKD. The CDR3 is CATSGGSTNNEAFF. CDR3 nucleotides: TGTGCCACCAGTGGAGGGTCAACGAACAATGAAGCTTTCTTT.

This clonotype was counted a few times. This chain links TRBV7-8 with TRBJ2-1, with 9 bases lining up with TRBD2. Germline V gene sequence: CDR1 SGHVS, CDR2 FQNEAQ. The V and J ends lost 0 bases and 8 bases, in that order; junction bases with no gene match: 2. The CDR3 consists of 14 residues. The CDR3 DNA reads as TGTGCCAGCAGCTTAGCGACTAGCGGATATGAGCAGTTCTTC. Its protein product is CASSLATSGYEQFF.

The sample holds many counts of this clonotype. The genes are TRBV6-1 and TRBJ1-2; TRBD1 is a possible D gene (5 bases). The CDR3 loop spans 18 amino acids. V was cut by 4 bases and J by 0 bases, with 21 bases left in between. The V gene's germline CDR1 is MNHNS and CDR2 SASEGT. CDR3 bases: TGTGCCAGCAGTGCTGAGTCGGTAGGGGCCCAAGCTAACTATGGCTACACCTTC. It yields the protein CASSAESVGAQANYGYTF.

The chain carries TRBV7-8 and TRBJ2-1; TRBD1 agrees at 7 bases. Germline V gives CDR1 SGHVS, CDR2 FQNEAQ. The CDR3 length is 12 residues. With 5 bases clipped from V and 10 bases from J, the junction kept 5 bases outside the gene matches. CDR3 protein: CASSNRGGEQFF. In nucleotides, the CDR3 is TGTGCCAGCAGCAACAGGGGTGGCGAGCAGTTCTTC.

The chain joins TRBV10-1 to TRBJ2-3; TRBD2 might be the D (7 bases). V shed 5 bases and J shed 1 base, with 16 bases lying between them. The CDR3 is 16 residues long. Looked up from germline, CDR1 is WNHNN and CDR2 is SYGVQD (reference sequence). CDR3 sequence (DNA): TGCGCCAGCAGTAGGAGCGGAGGGGGGGGCACAGATACGCAGTATTTT. Protein product: CASSRSGGGGTDTQYF.

This clonotype was seen only a few times. The J gene is TRBJ2-3, the V gene TRBV2, with 7 bases aligning to TRBD2. After removal of 7 bases from V and 6 bases from J, the junction contained 10 bases not matched to a gene. Germline CDR1 is SNHLY and CDR2 is FYNNEI. The CDR3 covers 14 residues. The CDR3 sequence is CASKLSGASDTQYF. CDR3 DNA: TGTGCCAGCAAGTTGAGCGGGGCAAGCGATACGCAGTATTTT.

The table lists this clonotype with many counts. V usage is TRBV19 and J usage is TRBJ1-5; D call uncertain. Germline values: CDR1 LNHDA, CDR2 SQIVND (reference sequence). The CDR3 spans 14 residues. V shed 1 base and J shed 0 bases, with 4 bases lying between them. The CDR3 DNA reads TGTGCCAGTAGTATAGCCAGTAGCAATCAGCCCCAGCATTTT. Translating it yields CASSIASSNQPQHF.

The rearrangement joins TRBV20-1 to TRBJ1-4; D not certain. This CDR3 region has 14 residues. V shed 1 base and J shed 0 bases, with 6 bases lying between them. Germline V gene sequence: CDR1 DFQATT, CDR2 SNEGSKA (reference sequence). This CDR3 is CSARGSTTNEKLFF. CDR3 coding DNA: TGCAGTGCTAGAGGCAGTACAACTAATGAAAAACTGTTTTTT.

This clonotype was detected ten times or more. The chain uses TRBV19 and TRBJ2-7; 8 positions match TRBD2. The CDR3 has 15 amino acids. Germline loops: CDR1 LNHDA, CDR2 SQIVND (reference sequence). Trimming removed 10 bases from V and 2 bases from J; junction bases left unmatched: 13. The CDR3 nucleotides are TGTGCCAACCTCCCCCGTGGTAGCGGGACCTACGAGCAGTACGTC. This translates into CANLPRGSGTYEQYV.